This T cell receptor (beta chain) appears in the sequencing data of a study of vaccination effects on CD4 cells after COVID-19 (dated by TCRdb to between 2021 and 2024). Study-level background: Two doses of either the BNT162b2 or the mRNA-1273 mRNA SARS-CoV-2 vaccine were administered to participants. Altogether, some 10 COVID-19 convalescent patients and a few SARS-CoV-2-naive healthy vaccine recipients made up the full study. Cultures from other donors in the study were sequenced using the Oncomine TCR Beta short-read assay on an Illumina iSeq 100. In both COVID-19 convalescent patients and infection-naive vaccine recipients, the study compared SARS-CoV-2 spike-specific CD4+ TCR repertoires from before mRNA vaccination with those from after it.

The ViraFEST assay stimulated PBMC with viral peptide pools and then used TCR sequencing to identify antigen-specific CD4+ T cell clonotypes by expansion. After more than 9 days of culture, CD4+ T cells were isolated with the EasySep CD4+ T cell isolation kit. The absence of prior SARS-CoV-2 infection in healthy vaccine recipients was confirmed by negative nucleocapsid antibodies before and after vaccination. Two million PBMC per well were cultured in IMDM with 5% human AB serum, 10 IU/ml IL-2 and gentamicin, plus 10 ug/ml peptides. Half of the culture medium was replaced with fresh IL-2-containing medium on days 3 and 7. Unless noted otherwise, every peptide stimulation condition was grown in triplicate wells. PBMC were separated from whole blood using Ficoll-Paque Plus gradient centrifugation and were then either cryopreserved at -140C or used fresh. The overlapping peptide pools covered the spike proteins of SARS-CoV-2 and of the common cold coronaviruses HCoV-NL63, HCoV-OC43 and HCoV-229E. The QIAamp micro DNA kit was used to extract genomic DNA from the cultured CD4+ T cells.

On this clone: The target of this receptor is not known. It has no much larger one-base neighbor in the sample; base qualities were not kept.

Library generation was performed with the immunoSEQ multiplex PCR assay. DNA from the cultured and isolated CD4+ T cells underwent TCR beta CDR3 sequencing. The study's processing was this. Non-productive TCR sequences were removed and reads were trimmed to the CDR3 region, keeping CDR3s of at least 7 amino acids. The MANAFEST web app was used to pick out antigen-specific clonotypes by comparing their expansion in peptide wells with that in reference cultures. For clones to be considered positive, expansion at FDR<0.05 versus reference and all other wells, an odds ratio above 5, and a frequency above 0.1% in two replicate wells were required. A clonotype was called cross-reactive if it was significantly expanded both in SARS-CoV-2 spike wells and in at least one common cold coronavirus spike condition. Levenshtein distance calculated with the stringdist R package was used to assess CDR3 similarity, and unrooted trees were constructed with ape in R 3.6.1. TCRdb retrieved this table from immuneACCESS and kept in-frame rearrangements only. Not all clones are present; in checked studies, unresolved V genes account for under half, and no reason is known for the remainder. That table gives V, J and clone size, and the DNA gave D and trimming. In all, the sample holds tens of thousands of clones, and approximately 74% of those were seen once. The ten most abundant clones make up 1.5% to 2% of the sample.

CDR1 and CDR2 are read off the germline V gene (reference sequence) as LNHDA and SQIVND. The V end gives up 6 bases and the J end 0 bases, leaving 6 bases in the junction not matched to a gene. The CDR3 goes from the cysteine to the phenylalanine over 16 residues. The sequence is cut down to CDR3 DNA, 48 bases in frame from base 1. The investigation overall reported the following: At late post-vaccination timepoints, both infection-induced and vaccine-induced clones showed marked clonal contraction, consistent with waning T cell responses. Among healthy vaccine recipients, nearly all vaccine-induced clones were SARS-CoV-2 mono-reactive, and only 1 of 255 was cross-reactive with common cold coronaviruses. Only a small number of convalescent patients were included, and no early post-infection timepoints were available, which limited the study.

The receptor's source is a human donor who received a COVID-19 vaccine. The sample here was CD4+ T cells from PBMCs cultured with HCoV-229E spike peptides, taken before COVID-19 vaccination. Read against the paper, the sample's cell subset or site label means: HCoV-229E spike overlapping peptide pool stimulation. The chain is assembled from TRBV19 and TRBJ1-5; 9 bases in the middle match TRBD1. DNA sequence: TGTGCCAGTAGCCTCGGACAGGGGCATAGCAATCAGCCCCAGCATTTT. It is translated as CASSLGQGHSNQPQHF.